Given below is one T cell receptor beta chain in context. Its antigen is unknown. Germline CDR1 and CDR2: SQVTM and ANQGSEA. The CDR3 spans 14 residues. Trimming took off 3 bases at V and 0 bases at J, with 11 bases between the two ends. This entry belongs to a study of T cell responses to AZD1222 COVID-19 vaccine. About the study: Second-dose schedules of about 4 or about 12 weeks were combined.

The study's findings and limits: Vaccine-related CD4 TCRs covered spike, predominating at 160-218 and 743-854. After the peak T cell response, and only then, were repertoires sampled.

Sequenced by immunoSEQ multiplex PCR; TCRdb stores in-frame clones only, minus some. The data contain 150,000 to 200,000 clones, more than 80% of them singletons. The sample in question was peripheral blood, obtained on day 0 of AZD1222 vaccination. J is TRBJ2-5 and V is TRBV29-1, with D perhaps matching TRBD2 (6 bases). The sequence came from an adult in good health. The CDR3 reads CSVERDGYQETQYF. Here the CDR3 DNA reads TGCAGCGTTGAGCGGGACGGGTACCAAGAGACCCAGTACTTC.